This T cell receptor beta chain was found in a study of blood T cell repertoires in COVID-19. At the level of the study: Specimens from acute and convalescent COVID-19 originated in the United States, Italy and Spain. The cDNA or gDNA used as material had been derived from T cells, B-cell-depleted T cells, or PBMCs.

The CDR3 consists of 15 residues. Germline lookup yields CDR1 MNHEY and CDR2 SMNVEV (reference sequence). Trimming cost V 2 bases and J 7 bases; bases outside gene matches: 10. In the original analysis: How many nucleated cells were present was estimated from reference gene primer amplification. The repertoire was sequenced with immunoSEQ multiplex PCR; TCRdb's copy has only in-frame clones and lacks some. That table supplies the V and J calls and clone size; D and trimming were determined from the DNA. The sample consists of over 110,000 clones, 65% to 80% of them appearing once. The rearrangement joins TRBV27 to TRBJ2-7; 8 bases agree with TRBD1. Sequenced sample: peripheral blood. The clonotype comes from a man in his 60s with acute or convalescent COVID-19. The CDR3 nucleotides are TGTGCCAGCAGTTTAAAAAGGACAGGGTTCGAGGAGCAGTACTTC. It codes for CASSLKRTGFEEQYF.